What follows are 14 T cell receptor beta chains derived from one specimen sequenced in a study of cytomegalovirus exposure and HLA in healthy donors. PCR used 60 Vbeta primers and 13 Jbeta primers. Profiling relied on immunoSEQ multiplex PCR, and the TCRdb table lists in-frame clones only, not all of them. This table has approximately 150,000 clones, around 85% appearing once. The specimen sequenced was PBMCs. These receptors were taken from a woman between 25 and 40 years old in good health and CMV-seronegative.

DNA for the CDR3: TGTGCCAGCAGCGCCGCAGGAGAGACCCAGTACTTC. This codes for CASSAAGETQYF. V and J are TRBV9 and TRBJ2-5; no clear D. V lost 3 bases and J 4 bases, leaving 7 bases between the germline ends. CDR1 is SGDLS, CDR2 YYNGEE, per germline. CDR3 length: 12 residues.

V gene TRBV28 combines with J gene TRBJ2-7, with a tentative D call TRBD1 (6 bases). Germline CDR1 reads MDHEN; CDR2 reads SYDVKM. The CDR3 is 14 amino acids. The V end was cut by 6 bases, the J end by 7 bases, with 19 bases between. CDR3: CASSLVAGDREQYF. CDR3 bases: TGTGCCAGCAGCCTCGTGGCAGGGGATCGGGAGCAGTACTTC.

On this clone: Its ends do not fully match the called genes, so a read error is possible. V usage is TRBV9 and J usage is TRBJ1-2; tentatively, D is TRBD1 (6 bases). The germline gives CDR1 SGDLS, CDR2 YYNGEE. The CDR3 extends over 16 amino acids. The CDR3 sequence is CASSLSLGAASYRYTF. In DNA form, the CDR3 reads TGTGCCAGCAGTCTCTCTTTGGGGGCCGCTTCCTATCGCTACACCTTC.

V gene TRBV28 combines with J gene TRBJ1-2; maybe TRBD1 (5 bases). The V gene lost 7 bases and the J gene lost 2 bases, with 14 bases spanning the gap. In germline, CDR1 is MDHEN, CDR2 SYDVKM. The CDR3 contains 14 residues. CDR3 sequence (DNA): TGTGCCAGCAAGTTGGGGGGAACAAACTATGGCTACACCTTC. Translation gives CASKLGGTNYGYTF.

This chain connects TRBV7-2 to TRBJ2-2, with D unclear. V was cut by 5 bases and J by 2 bases, with 6 bases left in between. The germline CDR1 and CDR2 sequences are SGHTA and FQGNSA. The CDR3 has 13 residues. CDR3 coding DNA: TGTGCCAGCAGCCGAGAAAACACCGGGGAGCTGTTTTTT. It yields the protein CASSRENTGELFF.

The genes are TRBV6-1 and TRBJ2-7; weak D call: TRBD1 (6 bases). The CDR3 has 14 residues. CDR1 is MNHNS, CDR2 SASEGT, per germline. V was pared by 4 bases and J by 1 base, with 11 bases between. The CDR3 DNA reads as TGTGCCAGCAGTGCGCGGACAGAATCCTACGAGCAGTACTTC. Its protein is CASSARTESYEQYF.

The genes are TRBV28 and TRBJ2-5; perhaps TRBD1 as D (6 bases). The DNA matches TRBJ2-7 better at its end, which makes the J call doubtful. Germline loops: CDR1 MDHEN, CDR2 SYDVKM. The CDR3 contains 14 residues. In nucleotides, the CDR3 is TGTGCCAGTAGAAACCAGGGGAATAACTACGAGCAGTACTTC. As protein: CASRNQGNNYEQYF.

This chain connects TRBV27 to TRBJ2-2; D perhaps matches TRBD1 (6 bases). The V end was cut by 3 bases, the J end by 4 bases, with 12 bases between. CDR3 length equals 15 residues. CDR1 MNHEY and CDR2 SMNVEV come from the germline V gene (reference sequence). This CDR3 reads CASSFWGLGTGELFF. CDR3 sequence (DNA): TGTGCCAGCAGTTTTTGGGGGCTGGGCACCGGGGAGCTGTTTTTT.

The table lists this clone with a count of one. The V gene is TRBV10-2, the J gene TRBJ2-3; D is undetermined. CDR1 is WSHSY, CDR2 SAAADI, per germline. The CDR3 sequence is 15 residues long. V was clipped by 2 bases and J by 4 bases, with 13 bases between them. CDR3 residues: CASSETRMVADTQYF. Here the CDR3 DNA reads TGCGCCAGCAGTGAGACGCGGATGGTGGCAGATACGCAGTATTTT.

The chain combines TRBV2 with TRBJ2-1; 9 positions match TRBD2. The CDR3 is 15 residues long. The germline V gene encodes CDR1 SNHLY and CDR2 FYNNEI. With V trimmed by 6 bases and J by 4 bases, 7 bases remained unmatched. The CDR3 DNA reads TGTGCCAGCAGCCGAGCGGGAGGAAATTACAATGAGCAGTTCTTC. Residues: CASSRAGGNYNEQFF.

V gene TRBV5-4 combines with J gene TRBJ2-5; D unclear. Germline CDR1 and CDR2: SGHNT and YYREEE (reference sequence). Trimming removed 0 bases at V and 1 base at J, with 7 bases between. CDR3 length: 14 amino acids. CDR3: CASSLVGVQETQYF. The CDR3 bases are TGTGCCAGCAGCTTGGTCGGAGTCCAAGAGACCCAGTACTTC.

The chain is built from TRBV30 and TRBJ1-4; 7 positions agree with TRBD1. The germline CDR1 and CDR2 sequences are GTSNPN and SVGIG (reference sequence). V shed 4 bases and J 5 bases; nucleotides not matched to a gene: 10. The CDR3 has 15 amino acids. The DNA of the CDR3 is TGTGCCTGGACCCGTCCTTCAGGGGGGAATGAAAAACTGTTTTTT. It codes for CAWTRPSGGNEKLFF.

The chain combines TRBV23-1 with TRBJ1-1; D perhaps matches TRBD1 (6 bases). TRBV23-1 is placed among ORFs of uncertain function. Trimming took off 3 bases at V and 4 bases at J, with 12 bases between the two ends. The CDR3 is 14 residues long. The CDR3 reads CASSHPDRSTEAFF. The CDR3 bases are TGCGCCAGCAGTCATCCGGACAGAAGCACTGAAGCTTTCTTT.

The rearrangement links TRBV13 to TRBJ2-5, with 8 positions matching TRBD2. The CDR3 totals 17 residues. The ends lost 5 bases at V and 5 bases at J; junction bases unmatched: 16. Germline V CDR1 and CDR2: PRHDT, FYEKMQ (reference sequence). CDR3 loop: CASSQPVRAGARETQYF. The CDR3 DNA is TGTGCCAGCAGCCAGCCGGTCCGAGCGGGAGCTCGGGAGACCCAGTACTTC. Full variable domain (missing parts from reference TRBV13 and TRBJ2-5): AAGVIQSPRHLIKEKRETATLKCYPIPRHDTVYWYQQGPGQDPQFLISFYEKMQSDKGSIPDRFSAQQFSDYHSELNMSSLELGDSALYFCASSQPVRAGARETQYFGPGTRLLVL.